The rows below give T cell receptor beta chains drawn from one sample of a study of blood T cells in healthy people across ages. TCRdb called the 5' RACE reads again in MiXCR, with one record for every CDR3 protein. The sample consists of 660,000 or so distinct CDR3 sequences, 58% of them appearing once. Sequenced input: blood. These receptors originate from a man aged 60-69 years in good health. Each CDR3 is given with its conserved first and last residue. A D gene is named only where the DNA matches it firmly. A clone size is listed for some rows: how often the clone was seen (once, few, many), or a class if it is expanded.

DNA: TGTGCCAGCACCATGACTAGCGGGGGCTACGAGCAGTACTTC
CDR3: CASTMTSGGYEQYF
V: TRBV12-3/TRBV12-4
J: TRBJ2-7
D: TRBD2
size: -

DNA: TGTGCCAGCAGTGAACGAAGCGGGGGGGGGCACAATGAGCAGTTCTTC
CDR3: CASSERSGGGHNEQFF
V: TRBV2
J: TRBJ2-1
D: TRBD2
size: -

DNA: TGCGCCAGCAGCGAACCTGGACAACACTATGGCTACACCTTC
CDR3: CASSEPGQHYGYTF
V: TRBV4-1
J: TRBJ1-2
D: -
size: few

DNA: TGTGCCAGCAGTCTTAGGTCCTCGGGGGGGGACATTCAGTACTTC
CDR3: CASSLRSSGGDIQYF
V: TRBV7-9
J: TRBJ2-4
D: TRBD2
size: once

DNA: TGCAGTGCTAGAGATCTTAGCGGGGCTCCCCAAGAGACCCAGTACTTC
CDR3: CSARDLSGAPQETQYF
V: TRBV20-1
J: TRBJ2-5
D: TRBD2
size: -

DNA: TGCAGCGGTGAAGCGGGGGGGAACAATGAGCAGTTCTTC
CDR3: CSGEAGGNNEQFF
V: TRBV29-1
J: TRBJ2-1
D: TRBD2
size: once

DNA: TGTGCCAGCAGCTTGGGGGGGCTTATGTCACAGGAGCAGTTCTTC
CDR3: CASSLGGLMSQEQFF
V: TRBV5-6
J: TRBJ2-1
D: -
size: few

DNA: TGTGCCAGCAGCTTAGACCTCATGGGTCAGCCCCAGCATTTT
CDR3: CASSLDLMGQPQHF
V: TRBV7-6
J: TRBJ1-5
D: -
size: -

DNA: TGCAGTGCTACCAGGACAGGGGCCCAAGAGACCCAGTACTTC
CDR3: CSATRTGAQETQYF
V: TRBV20-1
J: TRBJ2-5
D: TRBD1
size: -

DNA: TGTGCCAGCAGTGTCCTCAACCAGGAGACCCAGTACTTC
CDR3: CASSVLNQETQYF
V: TRBV27
J: TRBJ2-5
D: -
size: few

DNA: TGCGCCAGCAGCATCGGAGGTAGCGGGGTGAGCTCCTACAATGAGCAGTTCTTC
CDR3: CASSIGGSGVSSYNEQFF
V: TRBV5-1
J: TRBJ2-1
D: TRBD2
size: -

DNA: TGCGCCAGCAGCCAAGCGACGACCAGGGGCTTGTTATATGGCTACACCTTC
CDR3: CASSQATTRGLLYGYTF
V: TRBV4-1
J: TRBJ1-2
D: -
size: -